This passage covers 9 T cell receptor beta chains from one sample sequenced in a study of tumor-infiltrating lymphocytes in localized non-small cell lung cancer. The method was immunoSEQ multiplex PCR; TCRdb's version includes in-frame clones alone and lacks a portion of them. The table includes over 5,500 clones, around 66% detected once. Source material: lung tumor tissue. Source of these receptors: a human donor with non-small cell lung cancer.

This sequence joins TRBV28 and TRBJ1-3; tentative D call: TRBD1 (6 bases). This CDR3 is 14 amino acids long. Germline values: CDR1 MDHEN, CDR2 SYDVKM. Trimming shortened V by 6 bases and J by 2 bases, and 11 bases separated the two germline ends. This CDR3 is CASRSQGTGNTIYF. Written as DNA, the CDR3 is TGTGCCAGCAGATCACAGGGAACTGGAAACACCATATATTTT. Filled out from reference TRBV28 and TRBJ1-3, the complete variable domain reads DVKVTQSSRYLVKRTGEKVFLECVQDMDHENMFWYRQDPGLGLRLIYFSYDVKMKEKGDIPEGYSVSREKKERFSLILESASTNQTSMYLCASRSQGTGNTIYFGEGSWLTVV.

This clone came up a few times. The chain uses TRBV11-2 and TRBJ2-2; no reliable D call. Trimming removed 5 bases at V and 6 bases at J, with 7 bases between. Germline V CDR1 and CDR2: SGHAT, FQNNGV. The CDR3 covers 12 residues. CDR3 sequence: CASSVLAGELFF. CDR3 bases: TGTGCCAGCAGCGTTCTGGCCGGGGAGCTGTTTTTT.

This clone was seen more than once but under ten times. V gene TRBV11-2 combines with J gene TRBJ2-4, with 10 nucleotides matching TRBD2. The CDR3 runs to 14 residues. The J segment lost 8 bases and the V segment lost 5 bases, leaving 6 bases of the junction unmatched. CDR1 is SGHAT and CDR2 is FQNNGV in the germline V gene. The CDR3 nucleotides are TGTGCCAGCAGCCCCAGCGGGGGGGGAGACATTCAGTACTTC. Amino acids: CASSPSGGGDIQYF.

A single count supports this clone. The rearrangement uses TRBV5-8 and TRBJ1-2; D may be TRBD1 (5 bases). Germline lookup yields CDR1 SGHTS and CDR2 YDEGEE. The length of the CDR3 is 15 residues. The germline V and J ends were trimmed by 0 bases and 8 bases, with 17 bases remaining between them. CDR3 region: CASSLGGAGRDGYTF. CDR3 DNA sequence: TGTGCCAGCAGCTTGGGAGGGGCAGGGCGGGACGGCTACACCTTC.

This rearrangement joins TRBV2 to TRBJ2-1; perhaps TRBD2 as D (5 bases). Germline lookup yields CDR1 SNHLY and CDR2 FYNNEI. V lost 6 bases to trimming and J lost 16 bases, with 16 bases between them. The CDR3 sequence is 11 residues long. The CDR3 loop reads CASRDSARLFF. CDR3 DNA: TGTGCCAGCAGAGATAGCGCCCGCCTTTTCTTC.

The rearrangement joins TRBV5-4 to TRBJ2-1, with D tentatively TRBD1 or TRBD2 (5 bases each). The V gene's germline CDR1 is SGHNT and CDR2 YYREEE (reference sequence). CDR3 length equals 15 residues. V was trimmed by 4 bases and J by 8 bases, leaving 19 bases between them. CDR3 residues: CASSPGTAPKDEQFF. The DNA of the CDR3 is TGTGCCAGCAGCCCGGGGACGGCCCCGAAGGATGAGCAGTTCTTC. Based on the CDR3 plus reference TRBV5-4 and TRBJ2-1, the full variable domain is ETGVTQSPTHLIKTRGQQVTLRCSSQSGHNTVSWYQQALGQGPQFIFQYYREEENGRGNFPPRFSGLQFPNYSSELNVNALELDDSALYLCASSPGTAPKDEQFFGPGTRLTVL.

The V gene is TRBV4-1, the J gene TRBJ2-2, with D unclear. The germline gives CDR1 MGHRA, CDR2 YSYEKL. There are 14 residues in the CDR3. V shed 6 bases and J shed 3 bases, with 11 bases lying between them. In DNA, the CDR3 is TGCGCCAGCAGTCCAGACGGTTACACCGGGGAGCTGTTTTTT. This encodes CASSPDGYTGELFF.

The CDR3 sequence: CASSLRRTGFYGYTF. In nucleotides, the CDR3 is TGTGCCAGCAGCTTGAGACGGACAGGCTTTTATGGCTACACCTTC. The rearrangement joins TRBV5-4 to TRBJ1-2; 7 bases match TRBD1. V lost 1 base to trimming and J lost 5 bases; unmatched junction nucleotides: 8. CDR3 length: 15 amino acids. The germline CDR1 and CDR2 sequences are SGHNT and YYREEE (reference sequence).

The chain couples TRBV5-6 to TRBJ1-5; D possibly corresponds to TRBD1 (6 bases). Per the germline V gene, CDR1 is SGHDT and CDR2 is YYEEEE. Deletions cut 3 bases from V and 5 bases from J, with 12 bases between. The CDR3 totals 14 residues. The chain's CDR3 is CASSWAGGDQPQHF. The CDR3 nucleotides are TGTGCCAGCAGCTGGGCGGGGGGCGATCAGCCCCAGCATTTT.